Presented here are 26 T cell receptor beta chains from one specimen sequenced in a study of control samples from healthy donors and cancer patients. This table comes from immunoSEQ multiplex PCR, and its TCRdb copy is limited to in-frame clones, with some not included. The table includes over 150,000 clones, over 85% detected once. Sequenced input: blood. These receptor sequences come from a man aged 18 to 29 in good health.

The rearrangement links TRBV19 to TRBJ2-3, with 11 bases aligning to TRBD2. Germline V CDR1 and CDR2: LNHDA, SQIVND (reference sequence). The CDR3 covers 15 residues. The junction had 6 bases not matched to a gene; V was cut back by 5 bases and J by 5 bases. CDR3 protein: CASSDSGGAGDTQYF. Written as DNA, the CDR3 is TGTGCCAGTAGTGATAGCGGGGGGGCCGGAGATACGCAGTATTTT.

In its sample, this clone was seen a few times. Other DNA sequences in the sample encode the same CDR3. The chain links TRBV4-1 to TRBJ1-3; perhaps TRBD1 as D (5 bases). The ends were cut back, 1 base at V and 4 bases at J, with 11 bases in the middle. There are 15 residues in the CDR3. Germline V gene data show CDR1 as MGHRA and CDR2 as YSYEKL. CDR3 protein: CASSQVQGGGNTIYF. CDR3 bases: TGCGCCAGCAGCCAAGTTCAGGGAGGAGGAAACACCATATATTTT.

This rearrangement joins TRBV18 to TRBJ2-1, with D possibly TRBD2 on 7 matching bases. From germline, CDR1 is KGHSH and CDR2 LQKENI. CDR3 length equals 15 residues. V lost 3 bases and J 6 bases, leaving 15 bases between the germline ends. CDR3 amino acids: CASSPLGGGGNEQFF. DNA for the CDR3: TGTGCCAGCTCACCTCTGGGGGGGGGCGGCAATGAGCAGTTCTTC.

This chain links TRBV27 with TRBJ2-3; TRBD2 agrees at 8 bases. Germline CDR1 MNHEY, CDR2 SMNVEV (reference sequence). Trimming removed 8 bases from V and 2 bases from J; junction bases left unmatched: 9. The length of the CDR3 is 15 residues. The DNA of the CDR3 is TGTGCCAGCTCAGGGACTAGAGGGCCCACAGATACGCAGTATTTT. Its translation: CASSGTRGPTDTQYF.

This chain joins TRBV12-3 or TRBV12-4 and TRBJ2-7; no reliable D call. The germline V and J ends were trimmed by 6 bases and 8 bases, with 14 bases remaining between them. This CDR3 is 12 amino acids long. The CDR3 nucleotides read TGTGCCAGCAGAAATCAGGTTAGCCAGCAGTACTTC. Amino acids: CASRNQVSQQYF.

V is TRBV28 and J is TRBJ2-1, with D perhaps TRBD2 (6 bases). The germline V and J ends were trimmed by 5 bases and 6 bases, with 17 bases remaining between them. CDR3 size: 15 residues. The germline CDR1 and CDR2 sequences are MDHEN and SYDVKM. CDR3 loop: CASSDGTRGSNEQFF. CDR3 DNA sequence: TGTGCCAGCAGTGACGGGACCCGGGGGAGCAATGAGCAGTTCTTC.

The V gene is TRBV13, the J gene TRBJ2-5; 11 bases match TRBD1. Germline V gene lookup returns CDR1 PRHDT and CDR2 FYEKMQ (reference sequence). This CDR3 spans 15 amino acids. V lost 5 bases to trimming and J lost 4 bases; unmatched junction nucleotides: 6. CDR3 DNA: TGTGCCAGCAGCCCAGGACAGGGGGCGGGAGAGACCCAGTACTTC. It is translated as CASSPGQGAGETQYF.

This sequence joins TRBV5-1 and TRBJ2-7; D is tentatively TRBD1 or TRBD2 (5 bases each). This CDR3 is 14 amino acids long. The V end was cut by 0 bases, the J end by 2 bases, with 9 bases between. CDR1 and CDR2 (germline): SGHRS, YFSETQ. CDR3 in amino acids: CASSLGDPTYEQYF. The CDR3, as DNA: TGCGCCAGCAGCTTGGGGGACCCCACCTACGAGCAGTACTTC.

V and J are TRBV24-1 and TRBJ2-3, with TRBD1 matching 7 bases. This CDR3 has 16 amino acids. The trim removed 4 bases at V and 6 bases at J, leaving 12 bases unmatched. Germline CDR1 is KGHDR and CDR2 is SFDVKD. For the CDR3, the DNA is TGTGCCACCAGTGAGGCGACAGGGAAGATTGCGGATACGCAGTATTTT. Protein product: CATSEATGKIADTQYF.

V and J are TRBV30 and TRBJ2-2; D not certain. With 0 bases removed from V and 3 bases from J, the gap between germline ends came to 5 bases. Per germline, CDR1 GTSNPN and CDR2 SVGIG (reference sequence). The CDR3 totals 13 residues. CDR3 residues: CAWSVLHTGELFF. CDR3 DNA: TGTGCCTGGAGTGTACTTCACACCGGGGAGCTGTTTTTT.

Comments on this clone: The same CDR3 arises from other DNA sequences in this sample as well. The chain couples TRBV5-1 to TRBJ1-2; D is unresolved. The CDR3 has 12 amino acids. Germline CDR1 reads SGHRS; CDR2 reads YFSETQ. Trimming shortened V by 0 bases and J by 4 bases, and 4 bases separated the two germline ends. The CDR3, as DNA: TGCGCCAGCAGCTTGGGAGTCTATGGCTACACCTTC. Translating it yields CASSLGVYGYTF.

The chain has TRBV2 and TRBJ2-1; D unclear. V dropped 7 bases and J dropped 10 bases, with 17 bases sitting between them. Germline V gene data show CDR1 as SNHLY and CDR2 as FYNNEI. The CDR3 is 13 amino acids. CDR3 nucleotide sequence: TGTGCCAGCACCACATGGACGTATAGGGAGCAGTTCTTC. Its protein product is CASTTWTYREQFF. The complete variable domain, with remaining parts taken from reference TRBV2 and TRBJ2-1, reads EPEVTQTPSHQVTQMGQEVILRCVPISNHLYFYWYRQILGQKVEFLVSFYNNEISEKSEIFDDQFSVERPDGSNFTLKIRSTKLEDSAMYFCASTTWTYREQFFGPGTRLTVL.

V is TRBV6-1 and J is TRBJ2-1; 7 bases are a match to TRBD1. Germline CDR1 MNHNS, CDR2 SASEGT. J lost 5 bases, V lost 6 bases, and 10 bases had no gene match. There are 15 residues in the CDR3. The CDR3 sequence: CASRSMDRSHNEQFF. The CDR3, as DNA: TGTGCCAGCAGATCTATGGACAGGAGCCACAATGAGCAGTTCTTC.

The V and J genes are TRBV30 and TRBJ2-2, with D possibly being TRBD1 (5 bases). The CDR3 spans 15 residues. Germline V lookup: CDR1 GTSNPN, CDR2 SVGIG (reference sequence). Deletions cut 0 bases from V and 4 bases from J, with 12 bases between. The CDR3 loop reads CAWSVLRRGTGELFF. In DNA form, the CDR3 reads TGTGCCTGGAGTGTACTGAGAAGGGGCACCGGGGAGCTGTTTTTT.

The CDR3: CASSTGPLVSDYTF. CDR3 in DNA: TGTGCCAGCAGCACGGGACCACTGGTTAGCGACTACACCTTC. The gene calls are TRBV7-2 and TRBJ1-2; the D gene is possibly TRBD1 (5 bases). CDR1 and CDR2 from the germline V gene are SGHTA and FQGNSA. Trimming cost V 5 bases and J 10 bases, with 20 bases left between them. This CDR3 is 14 amino acids long.

J is TRBJ1-1 and V is TRBV14, with D possibly TRBD1 on 5 matching bases. With 1 base removed from V and 4 bases from J, the gap between germline ends came to 10 bases. The CDR3 contains 14 residues. Germline CDR1 is SGHDN and CDR2 is FVKESK. In DNA form, the CDR3 reads TGTGCCAGCAGCCAAGGCAATAGGGGCACTGAAGCTTTCTTT. Translated, it gives CASSQGNRGTEAFF. Full variable domain (remainder filled in from reference TRBV14 and TRBJ1-1): EAGVTQFPSHSVIEKGQTVTLRCDPISGHDNLYWYRRVMGKEIKFLLHFVKESKQDESGMPNNRFLAERTGGTYSTLKVQPAELEDSGVYFCASSQGNRGTEAFFGQGTRLTVV.

V gene TRBV27 combines with J gene TRBJ2-2, with 9 bases matching TRBD1. V lost 10 bases to trimming and J lost 5 bases; unmatched junction nucleotides: 8. This CDR3 contains 14 residues. Germline CDR1 is MNHEY and CDR2 is SMNVEV (reference sequence). Here the CDR3 reads CATSTGGGTGELFF. CDR3 bases: TGTGCCACCTCCACAGGGGGCGGAACCGGGGAGCTGTTTTTT.

This clone has only one observation. The chain has TRBV7-9 and TRBJ1-2; D call uncertain. With 1 base removed from V and 6 bases from J, the gap between germline ends came to 12 bases. Germline CDR1 reads SEHNR; CDR2 reads FQNEAQ (reference sequence). CDR3 length equals 14 residues. The CDR3 spells CASSLGTVEHGYTF. CDR3 DNA: TGTGCCAGCAGCTTAGGTACCGTCGAGCATGGCTACACCTTC.

CDR3 in amino acids: CASSYSGGETQYF. CDR3 coding DNA: TGTGCCAGCAGTTATAGCGGGGGGGAGACCCAGTACTTC. V is TRBV2 and J is TRBJ2-5; 10 nucleotides align to TRBD2. The CDR3 spans 13 residues. From germline, CDR1 is SNHLY and CDR2 FYNNEI. V was pared by 5 bases and J by 5 bases, with 2 bases of the junction left unmatched.

The J gene is TRBJ2-2, the V gene TRBV18, with 8 positions matching TRBD1. Germline values: CDR1 KGHSH, CDR2 LQKENI. The CDR3 has 15 residues. Losses at the gene ends were 6 bases for V and 1 base for J; bases not matched to a gene: 4. CDR3 DNA: TGTGCCAGCTCCCGAGGACAGGGGAACACCGGGGAGCTGTTTTTT. It codes for CASSRGQGNTGELFF.

This sequence joins TRBV6-5 and TRBJ1-2; possibly TRBD1 for D (5 bases). Germline lookup yields CDR1 MNHEY and CDR2 SVGAGI. This CDR3 has 15 amino acids. Trimming pared 2 bases from V and 7 bases from J, leaving 17 bases between. The CDR3 is CASSYAGISGSGYTF. CDR3 bases: TGTGCCAGCAGTTACGCCGGGATCTCAGGGAGTGGCTACACCTTC.

This chain connects TRBV3-1 (or the pseudogene TRBV3-2) to TRBJ2-4, with 8 bases identical to TRBD1. The V gene end was trimmed by 0 bases and the J gene end by 1 base; junction bases not matched to a gene: 2. CDR3 length: 16 residues. Germline V lookup: CDR1 LGHDT, CDR2 YNNKEL (reference sequence). Here the CDR3 reads CASSQDRGPAKNIQYF. In DNA, the CDR3 is TGTGCCAGCAGCCAAGACAGGGGGCCGGCCAAAAACATTCAGTACTTC.

The genes are TRBV9 and TRBJ1-4; unclear D gene. The V gene lost 0 bases and the J gene lost 6 bases, with 9 bases spanning the gap. The length of the CDR3 is 14 residues. CDR1 and CDR2 from the germline V gene are SGDLS and YYNGEE. CDR3 residues: CASSVVGTDEKLFF. CDR3 in DNA: TGTGCCAGCAGCGTAGTCGGTACAGATGAAAAACTGTTTTTT.

The chain uses TRBV30 and TRBJ1-3; 10 bases match TRBD1. The CDR3 consists of 15 residues. V lost 5 bases to trimming and J lost 1 base; unmatched junction nucleotides: 5. Germline CDR1 GTSNPN, CDR2 SVGIG (reference sequence). The CDR3 DNA reads as TGTGCCTGGTTGACAGGGGGCAATTCTGGAAACACCATATATTTT. Amino acids: CAWLTGGNSGNTIYF.

The rearrangement uses TRBV14 and TRBJ2-7; a weak D match, TRBD1 (5 bases). V lost 4 bases, J lost 0 bases, and 13 bases lay in between. Per the germline V gene, CDR1 is SGHDN and CDR2 is FVKESK. The CDR3 is 15 residues long. The CDR3 bases are TGTGCCAGCAGCCGAAAAACAGGAAGCTCCTACGAGCAGTACTTC. Protein product: CASSRKTGSSYEQYF.

About this clone: One end of the junction does not line up with germline, which may come from a read error. The genes are TRBV14 and TRBJ1-5; D possibly corresponds to TRBD1 (5 bases). Germline V gives CDR1 SGHDN, CDR2 FVKESK. This CDR3 is 15 amino acids long. The CDR3 DNA sequence: TGTGCCAGCAACCAAGGAAGGGGTCTAAATCAGCCCCAGCATTTT. Its protein product is CASNQGRGLNQPQHF.